What follows are 31 T cell receptor beta chains derived from one specimen sequenced in a study of STAT5B mutations in CD4+ large granular lymphocyte leukemia. Assay used: immunoSEQ multiplex PCR; TCRdb lists only in-frame clones, some missing. The repertoire includes 23,000 or so clones, 75% to 85% of them detected once, and more than 0.4% sits in the top ten. The sequencing input was CD4+ T cells from blood buffy coats. Receptor source: a human donor in good health.

This clone has just a few counts. The chain employs TRBV4-2 and TRBJ2-4, with 8 bases identical to TRBD1. Germline-derived CDR1 and CDR2 are LGHNA and YNFKEQ. The V and J ends lost 3 bases and 7 bases, in that order; junction bases with no gene match: 8. The CDR3 length is 15 residues. CDR3 nucleotide sequence: TGTGCCAGCAGCCAGCCGACCACAGGGGGTAACATTCAGTACTTC. It specifies CASSQPTTGGNIQYF.

The table lists this clone with a few counts. The chain couples TRBV5-4 to TRBJ1-1; 9 positions match TRBD1. The CDR3 is made up of 15 amino acids. The V gene's germline CDR1 is SGHNT and CDR2 YYREEE (reference sequence). Germline trimming cut 4 bases from V and 5 bases from J; bases unmatched to any gene: 9. CDR3 in DNA: TGTGCCAGCAGCACCCGGACAGGGGCGGGTACTGAAGCTTTCTTT. This translates into CASSTRTGAGTEAFF.

V usage is TRBV7-9 and J usage is TRBJ2-7; possible D gene TRBD1, 6 bases. Germline loops: CDR1 SEHNR, CDR2 FQNEAQ (reference sequence). The CDR3 totals 13 residues. The V gene lost 4 bases and the J gene lost 7 bases, with 14 bases spanning the gap. In DNA, the CDR3 is TGTGCCAGCAGCTCCTTCAGGGGTCCGGAGCAGTACTTC. It is translated as CASSSFRGPEQYF. Full variable domain (remainder filled in from reference TRBV7-9 and TRBJ2-7): DTGVSQNPRHKITKRGQNVTFRCDPISEHNRLYWYRQTLGQGPEFLTYFQNEAQLEKSRLLSDRFSAERPKGSFSTLEIQRTEQGDSAMYLCASSSFRGPEQYFGPGTRLTVT.

V is TRBV6-1 and J is TRBJ2-7, with D uncertain. Germline V CDR1 and CDR2: MNHNS, SASEGT. The CDR3 is 14 residues long. Trimming shortened V by 1 base and J by 2 bases, and 9 bases separated the two germline ends. The CDR3 bases are TGTGCCAGCAGTGAAGGGGTACTACCCTACGAGCAGTACTTC. This encodes CASSEGVLPYEQYF.

The CDR3 nucleotides read TGTGCCAGCTCACCAGACAGGGGATTTGACTACGAGCAGTACTTC. This encodes CASSPDRGFDYEQYF. This chain uses TRBV18 with TRBJ2-7, with 8 bases that match TRBD1. J gave up 3 bases and V 2 bases, and 6 bases lay outside the gene matches. This CDR3 region has 15 residues. The V gene's germline CDR1 is KGHSH and CDR2 LQKENI.

The CDR3 DNA reads TGTGCCAGCAGCTTAAACAGGAACTCTGGAAACACCATATATTTT. It encodes CASSLNRNSGNTIYF. The V and J genes are TRBV7-9 and TRBJ1-3; tentatively, D is TRBD1 (5 bases). The CDR3 extends over 15 amino acids. Germline CDR1 reads SEHNR; CDR2 reads FQNEAQ (reference sequence). V was clipped by 2 bases and J by 0 bases, with 8 bases between them.

This chain links TRBV21-1 with TRBJ1-5. TRBV21-1 is assigned pseudogene status. The CDR3 consists of 14 residues. The CDR3 nucleotides read TGTGCCAGCAGCCTTAGGGGGGCCCCATCGGCCCAGCATTTT. Translating gives CASSLRGAPSAQHF.

This chain joins TRBV6-5 and TRBJ2-7; a possible D gene is TRBD2 (5 bases). The ends were cut back, 5 bases at V and 0 bases at J, with 14 bases in the middle. The CDR3 totals 15 residues. CDR1 MNHEY and CDR2 SVGAGI come from the germline V gene. CDR3 sequence (DNA): TGTGCCAGCAGTCCGGGGATTTGGAGCTCCTACGAGCAGTACTTC. Its translation: CASSPGIWSSYEQYF.

A few counts support this clone. The chain combines TRBV4-2 with TRBJ1-2, with D possibly TRBD1 on 5 matching bases. CDR1 and CDR2 (germline): LGHNA, YNFKEQ. The CDR3 contains 15 residues. V was trimmed by 0 bases and J by 2 bases, leaving 10 bases between them. This CDR3 reads CASSQDRQSNYGYTF. CDR3 DNA sequence: TGTGCCAGCAGCCAAGATCGACAGTCAAACTATGGCTACACCTTC.

The rearrangement uses TRBV5-1 and TRBJ1-1, with 10 bases that match TRBD1. This CDR3 region has 16 residues. Trimming cost V 4 bases and J 4 bases; bases outside gene matches: 10. Germline loops: CDR1 SGHRS, CDR2 YFSETQ. Here the CDR3 DNA reads TGCGCCAGCAGCCCACGGACAGGGGGTATTGTCACTGAAGCTTTCTTT. This translates into CASSPRTGGIVTEAFF.

The gene calls are TRBV7-9 and TRBJ1-2; tentatively, D is TRBD1 (5 bases). V shed 10 bases and J shed 3 bases, with 15 bases lying between them. The CDR3 has 13 residues. Germline CDR1 and CDR2: SEHNR and FQNEAQ (reference sequence). CDR3 bases: TGTGCCACCCCAGACAGCACTCACTATGGCTACACCTTC. This encodes CATPDSTHYGYTF.

The rearrangement uses TRBV4-2 and TRBJ1-1; 7 nucleotides line up with TRBD1. The CDR3 is made up of 14 amino acids. CDR1 LGHNA and CDR2 YNFKEQ come from the germline V gene. V lost 5 bases, J lost 5 bases, and 8 bases stayed unmatched. The CDR3 is CASSGSDRATEAFF. The CDR3 DNA reads TGTGCCAGCAGCGGATCAGACAGGGCGACTGAAGCTTTCTTT.

This clone appeared a single time. The J gene is TRBJ1-2, the V gene TRBV6-1; no firm D call. The V gene's germline CDR1 is MNHNS and CDR2 SASEGT. Trimming left V 5 bases short and J 5 bases short, with 12 bases between. The CDR3 sequence is 13 residues long. The CDR3 DNA follows: TGTGCCAGCAGTCTAGATTCGCGTTATGGCTACACCTTC. Protein: CASSLDSRYGYTF.

This chain connects TRBV11-2 to TRBJ2-1; 14 nucleotides match TRBD2. Per germline, CDR1 SGHAT and CDR2 FQNNGV. This CDR3 region has 18 residues. V dropped 1 base and J dropped 6; count of bases not matched to a gene: 8. This chain's CDR3 is CASSLVPQGLAGANEQFF. The CDR3 DNA reads TGTGCCAGCAGCTTAGTCCCACAGGGACTAGCGGGAGCCAATGAGCAGTTCTTC.

This clone was recorded a few times. The rearrangement links TRBV4-1 to TRBJ1-4; D may be TRBD1 (5 bases). The CDR3 totals 15 residues. Germline loops: CDR1 MGHRA, CDR2 YSYEKL. Trimming removed 3 bases from V and 3 bases from J, with 11 bases in between. The CDR3: CASSHLGTSNEKLFF. DNA of the CDR3: TGCGCCAGCAGCCATCTCGGGACGTCTAATGAAAAACTGTTTTTT.

The gene calls are TRBV7-8 and TRBJ2-7; D perhaps matches TRBD2 (6 bases). Germline V gives CDR1 SGHVS, CDR2 FQNEAQ. The CDR3 runs to 16 residues. The V gene lost 6 bases and the J gene lost 2 bases, with 20 bases spanning the gap. CDR3 coding DNA: TGTGCCAGCAGTCGAGGGGAGGACGCGTTTACCTACGAGCAGTACTTC. Protein product: CASSRGEDAFTYEQYF.

This chain connects TRBV4-1 to TRBJ2-3, with 8 nucleotides matching TRBD1. The CDR3 extends over 20 amino acids. The J segment lost 1 base and the V segment lost 5 bases, leaving 20 bases of the junction unmatched. Germline V gene sequence: CDR1 MGHRA, CDR2 YSYEKL. This CDR3 is CASSWNRLDRVLSGTDTQYF. The CDR3 nucleotides are TGCGCCAGCAGCTGGAATCGGCTGGACAGGGTCCTTTCGGGCACAGATACGCAGTATTTT.

This rearrangement joins TRBV4-1 to TRBJ2-1; 7 nucleotides line up with TRBD1. The V segment lost 1 base and the J segment 0 bases; nucleotides outside the gene matches: 3. This CDR3 has 16 amino acids. Germline-derived CDR1 and CDR2 are MGHRA and YSYEKL. Written as DNA, the CDR3 is TGCGCCAGCAGCCAAGTCTACAGGGGCTCCTACAATGAGCAGTTCTTC. This codes for CASSQVYRGSYNEQFF.

The chain uses TRBV5-1 and TRBJ2-7, with 9 bases lining up with TRBD1. The CDR3 runs to 15 residues. Germline values: CDR1 SGHRS, CDR2 YFSETQ. With 3 bases clipped from V and 6 bases from J, the junction kept 10 bases outside the gene matches. DNA of the CDR3: TGCGCCAGCAGCTCTAACCCGGGACAGGGAACCGAGCAGTACTTC. Encoded protein: CASSSNPGQGTEQYF.

On this clone: Other DNA sequences in the same sample also yield this CDR3. The chain combines TRBV2 with TRBJ2-5; D ambiguous. The CDR3 consists of 9 residues. Trimming removed 11 bases from V and 5 bases from J, with 6 bases in between. Germline CDR1 and CDR2: SNHLY and FYNNEI. The CDR3 protein is CALAETQYF. CDR3 in DNA: TGTGCCCTTGCGGAGACCCAGTACTTC. The full variable domain, in which reference TRBV2 and TRBJ2-5 provide the parts outside the CDR3, is EPEVTQTPSHQVTQMGQEVILRCVPISNHLYFYWYRQILGQKVEFLVSFYNNEISEKSEIFDDQFSVERPDGSNFTLKIRSTKLEDSAMYFCALAETQYFGPGTRLLVL.

This clone appeared a few times. The chain recombines TRBV21-1 with TRBJ2-1. TRBV21-1 is marked as a pseudogene. CDR3 length: 15 amino acids. The CDR3 DNA sequence: TGTGCCAGCAGCAAAGCGTCAAGCTCCTACAATGAGCAGTTCTTC. It specifies CASSKASSSYNEQFF.

CDR3 nucleotides: TGTGCCAGCAGCTTAGTGGGGGCTCGGGCCAGGGTGAACGAGCAGTACTTC. Translated: CASSLVGARARVNEQYF. V gene TRBV7-9 combines with J gene TRBJ2-7, with D possibly matching TRBD1 (6 bases). The germline CDR1 and CDR2 sequences are SEHNR and FQNEAQ (reference sequence). The CDR3 covers 17 residues. The V gene lost 1 base and the J gene lost 5 bases, with 21 bases spanning the gap.

Only a few counts were recorded for this clone. V and J are TRBV5-8 and TRBJ2-7; unclear D gene. Germline values: CDR1 SGHTS, CDR2 YDEGEE. Between the trimmed V and J ends, which lost 3 bases and 4 bases, there was a span of 5 bases. This CDR3 has 11 amino acids. CDR3 nucleotide sequence: TGTGCCAGCAGCTCAGCTTACGAGCAGTACTTC. Its protein product is CASSSAYEQYF.

The gene calls are TRBV19 and TRBJ2-1; 8 bases line up with TRBD2. The CDR3 has 13 amino acids. Per the germline V gene, CDR1 is LNHDA and CDR2 is SQIVND (reference sequence). The V segment lost 4 bases and the J segment 8 bases; nucleotides outside the gene matches: 4. The CDR3 region has the DNA TGTGCCAGTAGTAATGGAGCGGGAGATGAGCAGTTCTTC. It translates to CASSNGAGDEQFF.

The rearrangement uses TRBV10-2 and TRBJ2-7; 13 bases line up with TRBD2. CDR1 and CDR2 (germline): WSHSY, SAAADI. This CDR3 is 15 amino acids long. The V segment lost 5 bases and the J segment 5 bases; nucleotides outside the gene matches: 6. The CDR3 nucleotides read TGCGCCAGCAGTCGGGGACTAGCGGGATCCGACGAGCAGTACTTC. Translated: CASSRGLAGSDEQYF.

The J gene is TRBJ2-1, the V gene TRBV27; D may be TRBD2 (5 bases). CDR1 is MNHEY and CDR2 is SMNVEV in the germline V gene (reference sequence). The V end lost 6 bases, the J end lost 10 bases, and 19 bases lay between the germline ends. The CDR3 has 14 amino acids. CDR3 region: CASSPQLGEREQFF. The CDR3 region has the DNA TGTGCCAGCAGCCCCCAACTAGGAGAGAGGGAGCAGTTCTTC.

V gene TRBV6-1 combines with J gene TRBJ2-2; perhaps D is TRBD1 or TRBD2 (6 bases each). The CDR3 contains 13 residues. Germline V gene lookup returns CDR1 MNHNS and CDR2 SASEGT. Trimming took 6 bases from V and 7 from J, leaving 12 bases between them. CDR3 in amino acids: CASSPRGDGELFF. The CDR3 DNA reads as TGTGCCAGCAGCCCTAGGGGGGACGGGGAGCTGTTTTTT.

This clone has only one observation. This chain uses TRBV6-1 with TRBJ2-2; 12 nucleotides agree with TRBD2. Germline values: CDR1 MNHNS, CDR2 SASEGT. This CDR3 is built from 15 residues. Trimming took 5 bases from V and 6 from J; bases not matched to a gene: 4. CDR3 nucleotides: TGTGCCAGCAGTCTAGCGGGAGGGGTCCCCGGGGAGCTGTTTTTT. Residues: CASSLAGGVPGELFF.

The V call is TRBV30, the J call TRBJ1-6; D is undetermined. Germline V gene sequence: CDR1 GTSNPN, CDR2 SVGIG (reference sequence). Trimming took off 3 bases at V and 1 base at J, with 13 bases between the two ends. There are 16 residues in the CDR3. The CDR3 DNA is TGTGCCTGGAGGAGGCTGGGTTTATCCTATAATTCACCCCTCCACTTT. Its translation: CAWRRLGLSYNSPLHF.

This clone has only a few counts. The chain employs TRBV2 and TRBJ2-1; no firm D call. CDR1 is SNHLY, CDR2 FYNNEI, per germline. V lost 6 bases and J 9 bases, leaving 12 bases between the germline ends. CDR3 length: 12 amino acids. CDR3 DNA: TGTGCCAGCAGACCGACGGTTGGTGAGCAGTTCTTC. It specifies CASRPTVGEQFF.

V usage is TRBV11-3 and J usage is TRBJ1-1, with D unclear. The CDR3 covers 14 residues. The germline CDR1 and CDR2 sequences are SGHNT and YENEEA. Deletions cut 3 bases from V and 4 bases from J, with 12 bases between. The CDR3 DNA follows: TGTGCCAGCAGCTTGTACGGAATGGGCACTGAAGCTTTCTTT. Protein: CASSLYGMGTEAFF.